Given below is one T cell receptor beta chain in context. Antigen: not known. The record originates from a study of beta chain features in type 1 diabetes. Across the study: Patients and healthy donors were similar in age, gender and cell yields. Study-level findings and limits: Equally in patients and controls, shorter templates might have been favored by PCR.

V was clipped by 1 base and J by 8 bases; unmatched bases: 6. Germline-derived CDR1 and CDR2 are LGHNT and FRNRAP. The length of the CDR3 is 15 residues. The study reverse transcribed the entire isolated RNA, so it sequenced expressed TCRB transcripts. This table comes from immunoSEQ multiplex PCR, and its TCRdb copy is limited to in-frame clones, with some not included. The data contain about 350,000 clones, roughly 21% of them singletons. Cell sorting via CD45RO/CCR7/CD25/CD127/CD95/CD27 was performed to obtain CD4+ naive, central memory, regulatory and stem cell-like memory cells. Over 95% purity was reached by all sorted populations.

The rearrangement links TRBV12-5 to TRBJ1-4, with 8 nucleotides matching TRBD1. Sequences were obtained from naive CD4+ T cells from blood. This TCR was recovered from a woman aged 18-35 years in good health. The CDR3 protein is CASGLARDRNEKLFF. The CDR3 DNA reads TGTGCTAGTGGTTTGGCCAGGGACAGGAACGAAAAACTGTTTTTT.